This is a list of T cell receptor beta chains from one sample in a study of early T cells in non-severe SARS-CoV-2 infection. Via MiXCR, TCRdb re-called the 5' RACE reads, giving one row per CDR3 protein. The data show about 80,000 distinct CDR3 sequences, around 16% seen once. The specimen sequenced was whole blood. These receptors were obtained from an adult who was a healthcare worker with PCR-confirmed SARS-CoV-2 infection or an uninfected control (not recorded which). Both conserved end residues are part of each CDR3. D genes are given only for firm matches. Only some rows state a clone size, as once, few, many or a class for expanded clones.

clone_size: few; v_call: TRBV12-3/TRBV12-4; d_call: TRBD2; j_call: TRBJ2-5; cdr3_aa: CASKNSGGETQYF; cdr3_nt: TGTGCCAGCAAAAATAGCGGGGGAGAGACCCAGTACTTC
clone_size: many; v_call: TRBV2; d_call: TRBD1; j_call: TRBJ2-3; cdr3_aa: CASRYEDRHESSTDTQYF; cdr3_nt: TGTGCCAGCAGATACGAGGACAGGCACGAGTCTAGCACAGATACGCAGTATTTT
clone_size: NA; v_call: TRBV28; d_call: TRBD1; j_call: TRBJ1-1; cdr3_aa: CASSRITGGRTEAFF; cdr3_nt: TGTGCCAGCAGTCGCATTACAGGGGGGAGGACTGAAGCTTTCTTT
clone_size: NA; v_call: TRBV6-5; d_call: NA; j_call: TRBJ2-5; cdr3_aa: CATGRYQETRYF; cdr3_nt: TGTGCCACCGGACGTTACCAAGAGACCCGGTACTTC
clone_size: once; v_call: TRBV10-1; d_call: NA; j_call: TRBJ1-1; cdr3_aa: CASSESLGDTESFF; cdr3_nt: TGCGCCAGCAGTGAAAGTCTGGGGGACACTGAATCTTTCTTT
clone_size: NA; v_call: TRBV5-1; d_call: TRBD1; j_call: TRBJ2-3; cdr3_aa: CASSLSPTTGGTDTQYF; cdr3_nt: TGCGCCAGCAGCTTGTCCCCGACGACAGGGGGCACAGATACGCAGTATTTT
clone_size: NA; v_call: TRBV7-9; d_call: NA; j_call: TRBJ1-1; cdr3_aa: CASSGGRDAVTEAFF; cdr3_nt: TGTGCCAGCAGCGGGGGCAGAGATGCTGTAACTGAAGCTTTCTTT
clone_size: few; v_call: TRBV11-3; d_call: TRBD2; j_call: TRBJ2-1; cdr3_aa: CASSLEVRGGSYNEQFF; cdr3_nt: TGTGCCAGCAGCTTAGAGGTTCGCGGGGGCTCCTACAATGAGCAGTTCTTC
clone_size: few; v_call: TRBV10-3; d_call: TRBD2; j_call: TRBJ2-3; cdr3_aa: CAISLLATGDTQYF; cdr3_nt: TGTGCCATCAGTTTACTAGCGACTGGGGATACGCAGTATTTT
clone_size: NA; v_call: TRBV29-1; d_call: NA; j_call: TRBJ1-2; cdr3_aa: CSVVGSGGYTF; cdr3_nt: TGCAGCGTTGTAGGCTCTGGGGGCTACACCTTC
clone_size: NA; v_call: TRBV4-1; d_call: NA; j_call: TRBJ1-3; cdr3_aa: CASSQDVRVFGNTIYF; cdr3_nt: TGCGCCAGCAGCCAAGATGTCAGGGTCTTCGGAAACACCATATATTTT
clone_size: few; v_call: TRBV12-3/TRBV12-4; d_call: TRBD1; j_call: TRBJ1-2; cdr3_aa: CASSLRGRSGYTF; cdr3_nt: TGTGCCAGCAGTTTAAGGGGGCGTTCAGGCTACACCTTC
clone_size: NA; v_call: TRBV11-2; d_call: TRBD2; j_call: TRBJ2-3; cdr3_aa: CASSTGLAGGATDTQYF; cdr3_nt: TGTGCCAGCAGCACCGGACTAGCGGGGGGCGCCACAGATACGCAGTATTTT
clone_size: few; v_call: TRBV12-3/TRBV12-4; d_call: NA; j_call: TRBJ1-2; cdr3_aa: CASAPRGSVRGGYGYTF; cdr3_nt: TGTGCCAGCGCCCCTCGGGGTTCGGTCAGGGGTGGCTATGGCTACACCTTC
clone_size: NA; v_call: TRBV5-1; d_call: NA; j_call: TRBJ2-7; cdr3_aa: CASSLDPPQGSMDEQYF; cdr3_nt: TGCGCCAGCAGCTTGGACCCTCCACAGGGTTCGATGGACGAGCAGTACTTC
clone_size: NA; v_call: TRBV7-2; d_call: TRBD2; j_call: TRBJ2-6; cdr3_aa: CASRPGLAGGSSGANVLTF; cdr3_nt: TGTGCCAGCAGGCCGGGACTAGCGGGAGGGAGCTCTGGGGCCAACGTCCTGACTTTC
clone_size: NA; v_call: TRBV5-1; d_call: NA; j_call: TRBJ1-1; cdr3_aa: CASSRNRPDKQGTEAFF; cdr3_nt: TGCGCCAGCAGCCGCAATCGACCGGACAAACAAGGGACTGAAGCTTTCTTT
clone_size: NA; v_call: TRBV7-9; d_call: NA; j_call: TRBJ1-1; cdr3_aa: CASSPPPTTAEAFF; cdr3_nt: TGTGCCAGCAGCCCCCCCCCTACGACGGCTGAAGCTTTCTTT
clone_size: NA; v_call: TRBV20-1; d_call: NA; j_call: TRBJ2-2; cdr3_aa: CSARVVAPGELFF; cdr3_nt: TGCAGTGCTAGAGTGGTAGCTCCCGGGGAGCTGTTTTTT
clone_size: NA; v_call: TRBV10-3; d_call: TRBD1; j_call: TRBJ1-1; cdr3_aa: CAISVTGATEAFF; cdr3_nt: TGTGCCATCAGCGTGACAGGGGCCACTGAAGCTTTCTTT
clone_size: many; v_call: TRBV12-3/TRBV12-4; d_call: TRBD2; j_call: TRBJ2-3; cdr3_aa: CASSLASGGARDTQYF; cdr3_nt: TGTGCCAGCAGTTTAGCCTCCGGGGGGGCGAGAGATACGCAGTATTTT
clone_size: few; v_call: TRBV27; d_call: NA; j_call: TRBJ2-7; cdr3_aa: CASSLARGGYEQYF; cdr3_nt: TGTGCCAGCAGTTTAGCCAGGGGAGGCTACGAGCAGTACTTC
clone_size: many; v_call: TRBV7-9; d_call: NA; j_call: TRBJ1-2; cdr3_aa: CASSLGVVRYGYTF; cdr3_nt: TGTGCCAGCAGCTTAGGCGTCGTCCGTTATGGCTACACCTTC
clone_size: NA; v_call: TRBV2; d_call: NA; j_call: TRBJ2-7; cdr3_aa: CASRRGAEQYF; cdr3_nt: TGTGCCAGCAGGAGGGGCGCCGAGCAGTACTTC
clone_size: few; v_call: TRBV12-3/TRBV12-4; d_call: NA; j_call: TRBJ2-5; cdr3_aa: CASSSGFSRETQYF; cdr3_nt: TGTGCCAGCAGTTCGGGATTCAGCAGGGAGACCCAGTACTTC
clone_size: NA; v_call: TRBV7-2; d_call: NA; j_call: TRBJ2-1; cdr3_aa: CASSLAPAVDEQFF; cdr3_nt: TGTGCCAGCAGCTTAGCGCCGGCGGTCGATGAGCAGTTCTTC
clone_size: NA; v_call: TRBV5-1; d_call: TRBD1; j_call: TRBJ2-7; cdr3_aa: CASSSPGQGEEQYF; cdr3_nt: TGCGCCAGCAGCTCACCGGGACAGGGTGAAGAGCAGTACTTC
clone_size: many; v_call: TRBV5-1; d_call: NA; j_call: TRBJ2-7; cdr3_aa: CASSASTGYEQYF; cdr3_nt: TGCGCCAGCAGCGCCTCGACTGGTTACGAGCAGTACTTC
clone_size: few; v_call: TRBV12-3/TRBV12-4; d_call: NA; j_call: TRBJ1-5; cdr3_aa: CASSLENRDQPQHF; cdr3_nt: TGTGCCAGCAGTTTAGAGAACAGGGATCAGCCCCAGCATTTT
clone_size: few; v_call: TRBV7-9; d_call: NA; j_call: TRBJ2-7; cdr3_aa: CASSLSRESPYEQYF; cdr3_nt: TGTGCCAGCAGCTTAAGCAGGGAGTCCCCCTACGAGCAGTACTTC
clone_size: NA; v_call: TRBV5-8; d_call: NA; j_call: TRBJ1-3; cdr3_aa: CASSPQGHYAENTIYF; cdr3_nt: TGTGCCAGCAGCCCACAGGGTCACTATGCTGAAAACACCATATATTTT
clone_size: medium-sized; v_call: TRBV7-6; d_call: NA; j_call: TRBJ2-2; cdr3_aa: CASSLPPAGANTGELFF; cdr3_nt: TGTGCCAGCAGCCTCCCGCCGGCGGGCGCGAACACCGGGGAGCTGTTTTTT
clone_size: NA; v_call: TRBV7-8; d_call: TRBD2; j_call: TRBJ2-3; cdr3_aa: CASTLTPRGWVADTQYF; cdr3_nt: TGTGCCAGCACCCTAACCCCGCGGGGGTGGGTAGCAGATACGCAGTATTTT
clone_size: NA; v_call: TRBV11-3; d_call: NA; j_call: TRBJ2-1; cdr3_aa: CASSPRGTYSYNEQFF; cdr3_nt: TGTGCCAGCAGCCCCCGCGGGACCTACTCCTACAATGAGCAGTTCTTC
clone_size: many; v_call: TRBV4-1; d_call: NA; j_call: TRBJ2-2; cdr3_aa: CASSQGEVGPRVGELFF; cdr3_nt: TGCGCCAGCAGCCAAGGAGAGGTGGGACCCCGGGTCGGGGAGCTGTTTTTT
clone_size: NA; v_call: TRBV6-6; d_call: TRBD1; j_call: TRBJ1-5; cdr3_aa: CASSSRTGVKGNQPQHF; cdr3_nt: TGTGCCAGCAGTTCCCGGACAGGGGTGAAGGGCAATCAGCCCCAGCATTTT
clone_size: NA; v_call: TRBV19; d_call: NA; j_call: TRBJ1-5; cdr3_aa: CASAYLGQPQHF; cdr3_nt: TGTGCCTCCGCGTATCTCGGTCAGCCCCAGCATTTT
clone_size: many; v_call: TRBV21-1; d_call: NA; j_call: TRBJ2-7; cdr3_aa: CASSKERRGRPYEQYF; cdr3_nt: TGTGCCAGCAGCAAAGAACGCAGGGGGCGGCCCTACGAGCAGTACTTC
clone_size: NA; v_call: TRBV11-2; d_call: NA; j_call: TRBJ1-4; cdr3_aa: CASSLAANEKLFF; cdr3_nt: TGTGCCAGCAGCTTAGCCGCTAATGAAAAACTGTTTTTT
clone_size: few; v_call: TRBV27; d_call: TRBD1; j_call: TRBJ1-6; cdr3_aa: CASRTRDSGNSPLHF; cdr3_nt: TGTGCCAGCAGAACGAGGGACAGCGGCAATTCACCCCTCCACTTT
clone_size: NA; v_call: TRBV10-3; d_call: NA; j_call: TRBJ2-5; cdr3_aa: CASMNGPRMPETQYF; cdr3_nt: TGTGCCTCCATGAACGGACCGCGGATGCCGGAGACCCAGTACTTC
clone_size: NA; v_call: TRBV12-3/TRBV12-4; d_call: TRBD2; j_call: TRBJ2-3; cdr3_aa: CASSRRPGLAADTQYF; cdr3_nt: TGTGCCAGCAGCCGTCGACCGGGACTAGCGGCGGATACGCAGTATTTT
clone_size: NA; v_call: TRBV27; d_call: NA; j_call: TRBJ2-5; cdr3_aa: CASSLSYFETQYF; cdr3_nt: TGTGCCAGCAGTTTGTCCTACTTCGAGACCCAGTACTTC